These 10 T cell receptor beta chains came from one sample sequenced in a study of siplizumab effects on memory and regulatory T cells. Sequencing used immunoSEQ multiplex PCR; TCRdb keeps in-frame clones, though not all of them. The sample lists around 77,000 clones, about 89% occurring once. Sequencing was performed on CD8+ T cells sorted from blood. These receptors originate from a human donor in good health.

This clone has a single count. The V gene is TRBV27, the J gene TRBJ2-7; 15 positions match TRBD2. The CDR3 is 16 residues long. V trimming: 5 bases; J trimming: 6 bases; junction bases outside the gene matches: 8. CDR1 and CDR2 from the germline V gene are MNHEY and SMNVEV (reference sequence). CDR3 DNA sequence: TGTGCCAGCAGTCCACGGACTAGCGGGAGGGTCGTCGAGCAGTACTTC. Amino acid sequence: CASSPRTSGRVVEQYF.

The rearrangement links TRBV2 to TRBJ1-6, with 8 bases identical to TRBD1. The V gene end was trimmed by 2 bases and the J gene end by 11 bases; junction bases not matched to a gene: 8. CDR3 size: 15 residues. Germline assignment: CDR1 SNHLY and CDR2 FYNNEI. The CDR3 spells CASSESGQEVPPLHF. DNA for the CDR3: TGTGCCAGCAGTGAATCGGGACAGGAGGTACCACCCCTCCACTTT.

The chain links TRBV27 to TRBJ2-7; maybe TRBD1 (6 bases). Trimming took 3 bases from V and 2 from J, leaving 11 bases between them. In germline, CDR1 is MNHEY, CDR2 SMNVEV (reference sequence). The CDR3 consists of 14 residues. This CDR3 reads CASSFTAGAYEQYF. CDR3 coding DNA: TGTGCCAGCAGTTTTACGGCAGGGGCCTACGAGCAGTACTTC.

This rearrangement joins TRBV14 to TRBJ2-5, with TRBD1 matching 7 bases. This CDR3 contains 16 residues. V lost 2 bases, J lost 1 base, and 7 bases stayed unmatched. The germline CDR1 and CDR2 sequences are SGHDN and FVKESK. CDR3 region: CASSQQTGLIQETQYF. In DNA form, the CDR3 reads TGTGCCAGCAGCCAACAGACAGGGCTAATCCAAGAGACCCAGTACTTC.

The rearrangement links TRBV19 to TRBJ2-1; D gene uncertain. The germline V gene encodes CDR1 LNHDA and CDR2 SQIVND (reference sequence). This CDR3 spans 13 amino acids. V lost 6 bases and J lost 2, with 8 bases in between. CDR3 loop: CASSDGTYNEQFF. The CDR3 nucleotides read TGTGCCAGTAGCGACGGAACCTACAATGAGCAGTTCTTC.

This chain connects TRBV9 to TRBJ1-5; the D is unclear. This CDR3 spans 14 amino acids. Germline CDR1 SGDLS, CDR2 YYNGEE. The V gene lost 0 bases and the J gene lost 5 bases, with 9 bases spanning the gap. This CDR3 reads CASSVASTDQPQHF. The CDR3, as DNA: TGTGCCAGCAGCGTAGCATCCACCGATCAGCCCCAGCATTTT.

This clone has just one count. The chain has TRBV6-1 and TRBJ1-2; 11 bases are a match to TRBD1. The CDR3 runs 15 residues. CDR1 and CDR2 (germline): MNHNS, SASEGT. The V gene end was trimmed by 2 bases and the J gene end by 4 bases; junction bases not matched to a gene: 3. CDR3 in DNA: TGTGCCAGCAGTGAATGGGACAGGGGGACCTATGGCTACACCTTC. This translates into CASSEWDRGTYGYTF.

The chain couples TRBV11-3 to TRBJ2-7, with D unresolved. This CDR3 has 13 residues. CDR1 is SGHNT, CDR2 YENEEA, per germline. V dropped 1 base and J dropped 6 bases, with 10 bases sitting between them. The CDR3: CASSLGPMGEQYF. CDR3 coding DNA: TGTGCCAGCAGCTTAGGACCCATGGGCGAGCAGTACTTC.

The CDR3 DNA reads TGCAGCGTTGAAGCAACGGAAACTCCTCTGAAGACCCAGTACTTC. This encodes CSVEATETPLKTQYF. The chain is built from TRBV29-1 and TRBJ2-5; D uncertain. The CDR3 loop spans 15 amino acids. The germline gives CDR1 SQVTM, CDR2 ANQGSEA. V was clipped by 1 base and J by 6 bases, with 18 bases between them.

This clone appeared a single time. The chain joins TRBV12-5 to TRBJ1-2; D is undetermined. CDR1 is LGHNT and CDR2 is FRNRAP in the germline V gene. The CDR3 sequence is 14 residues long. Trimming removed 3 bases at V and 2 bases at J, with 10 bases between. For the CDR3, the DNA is TGTGCTAGTGGTTTCGCGACGGACAACTATGGCTACACCTTC. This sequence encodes CASGFATDNYGYTF. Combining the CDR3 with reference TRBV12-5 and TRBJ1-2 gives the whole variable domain DARVTQTPRHKVTEMGQEVTMRCQPILGHNTVFWYRQTMMQGLELLAYFRNRAPLDDSGMPKDRFSAEMPDATLATLKIQPSEPRDSAVYFCASGFATDNYGYTFGSGTRLTVV.